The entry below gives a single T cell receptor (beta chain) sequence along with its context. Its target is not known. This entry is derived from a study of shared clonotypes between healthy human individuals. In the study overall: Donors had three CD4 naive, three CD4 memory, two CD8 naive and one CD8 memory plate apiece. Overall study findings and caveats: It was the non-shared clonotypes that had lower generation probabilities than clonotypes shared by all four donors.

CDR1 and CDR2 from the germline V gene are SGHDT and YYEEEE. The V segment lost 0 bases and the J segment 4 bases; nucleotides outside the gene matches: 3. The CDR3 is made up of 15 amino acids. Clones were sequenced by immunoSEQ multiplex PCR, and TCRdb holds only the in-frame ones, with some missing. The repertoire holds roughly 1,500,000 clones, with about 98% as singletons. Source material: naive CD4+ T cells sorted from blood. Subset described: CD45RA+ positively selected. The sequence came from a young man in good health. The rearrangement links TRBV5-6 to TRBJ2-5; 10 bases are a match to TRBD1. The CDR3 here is CASSLGQGAPETQYF. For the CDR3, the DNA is TGTGCCAGCAGCTTGGGACAGGGGGCTCCAGAGACCCAGTACTTC.